This T cell receptor beta chain was recovered during a study of T cell changes during pregnancy in multiple sclerosis. Using immunoSEQ multiplex PCR, the repertoire was profiled, and TCRdb retains in-frame clones only, with some absent. The sample lists around 59,000 clones; about nine tenths were seen once. This CDR3 has 14 residues. Germline V lookup: CDR1 SGHTS, CDR2 YDEGEE. The V and J ends lost 5 bases and 2 bases, in that order; junction bases with no gene match: 6. In this sample, this clone turned up a few times. Sequences were derived from CD4+ T cells from peripheral blood mononuclear cells, sampled in the first trimester of pregnancy. The clonotype was recovered from a female donor with multiple sclerosis, enrolled in a pregnancy study. This rearrangement joins TRBV5-8 to TRBJ2-7; 8 bases line up with TRBD2. CDR3 DNA: TGTGCCAGCAGGACTAGGCGGGGGGCCTACGAGCAGTACTTC. Translated, it gives CASRTRRGAYEQYF.